This T cell receptor (beta chain) was identified during a study of cytomegalovirus exposure and HLA in healthy donors. The PCR used 60 Vbeta and 13 Jbeta primers. The assay was immunoSEQ multiplex PCR, and TCRdb's table has in-frame clones only and misses some. The table has fewer than 200,000 clones, roughly 80% seen once. Findings and limits, study-wide: TCR beta V- and J-gene trimming, according to a later analysis, was linked to a missense DCLRE1C variant. Some V segments, including TRBV6-2 and TRBV6-3, were excluded as indistinguishable. Across donors, sequencing depth was assumed by presence/absence analyses to be roughly uniform. The classifier was said to identify cytomegalovirus status with high specificity and sensitivity.

For this clone: Its antigen is as yet unknown.

V shed 5 bases and J shed 10 bases, with 12 bases lying between them. The germline gives CDR1 SGHAT, CDR2 FQNNGV. This CDR3 has 12 amino acids. This clonotype was sampled from a woman between 50 and 59 years old in good health and CMV-seronegative. The sample comprised PBMCs. This chain joins TRBV11-2 and TRBJ1-5, with D perhaps TRBD1 (5 bases). The CDR3 region has the DNA TGTGCCAGCAGCATGCGGGGCAGTCCCCAGCATTTT. Amino acid sequence: CASSMRGSPQHF. The full variable domain, rest sourced from reference TRBV11-2 and TRBJ1-5, is EAGVAQSPRYKIIEKRQSVAFWCNPISGHATLYWYQQILGQGPKLLIQFQNNGVVDDSQLPKDRFSAERLKGVDSTLKIQPAKLEDSAVYLCASSMRGSPQHFGDGTRLSIL.